This entry concerns a single TCR beta chain. The data stem from a study of blood T cell repertoires in COVID-19. The wider study: The United States, Italy and Spain provided the acute and convalescent COVID-19 samples. PBMCs, B-cell-depleted T cells, or T cells were the source of the cDNA or gDNA that made up the material.

Original processing notes: It was from reference gene primer amplification that nucleated cell counts were estimated. TCRdb's copy holds only in-frame clones and misses some; the assay was immunoSEQ multiplex PCR. The V and J calls and the clone size are those of that table, but D and trimming were determined from the DNA. The profile covers 50,000 to 65,000 clones, with 88% appearing a single time and under 5% taken by the ten largest. The CDR3 has 13 residues. The V gene end was trimmed by 8 bases and the J gene end by 5 bases; junction bases not matched to a gene: 7. Germline V gives CDR1 MNHNY, CDR2 SVGAGI (reference sequence).

The sequencing sample was made of peripheral blood. The receptor comes from a man between 65 and 85 years old with acute or convalescent COVID-19. This rearrangement joins TRBV6-6 to TRBJ2-7; 9 bases are shared with TRBD1. The DNA for the CDR3 is TGTGCCAGCCGACAGGGGGGTAACAACGAGCAGTACTTC. Translation: CASRQGGNNEQYF.